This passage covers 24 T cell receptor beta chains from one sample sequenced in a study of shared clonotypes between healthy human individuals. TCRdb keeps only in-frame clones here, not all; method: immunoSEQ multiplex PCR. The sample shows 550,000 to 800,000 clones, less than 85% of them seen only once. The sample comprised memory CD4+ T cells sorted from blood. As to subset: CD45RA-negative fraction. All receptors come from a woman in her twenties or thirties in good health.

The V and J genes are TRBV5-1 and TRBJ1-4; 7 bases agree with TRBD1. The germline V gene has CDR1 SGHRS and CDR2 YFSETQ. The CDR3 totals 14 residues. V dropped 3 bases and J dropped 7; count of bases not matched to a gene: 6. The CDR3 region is CASSSQGGIEKLFF. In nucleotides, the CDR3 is TGCGCCAGCAGCTCCCAGGGGGGTATTGAAAAACTGTTTTTT.

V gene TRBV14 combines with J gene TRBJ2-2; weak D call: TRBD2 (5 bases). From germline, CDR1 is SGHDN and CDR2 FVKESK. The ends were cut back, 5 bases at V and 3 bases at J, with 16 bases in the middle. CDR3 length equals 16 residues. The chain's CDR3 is CASSVASGLYTGELFF. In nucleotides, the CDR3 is TGTGCCAGCAGCGTCGCCAGCGGTCTCTACACCGGGGAGCTGTTTTTT.

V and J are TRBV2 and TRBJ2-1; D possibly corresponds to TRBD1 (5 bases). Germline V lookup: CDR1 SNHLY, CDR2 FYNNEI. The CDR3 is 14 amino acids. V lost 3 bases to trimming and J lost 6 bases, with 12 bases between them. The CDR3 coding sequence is TGTGCCAGCAGTGAGGGGCCCATAGGCAATGAGCAGTTCTTC. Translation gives CASSEGPIGNEQFF.

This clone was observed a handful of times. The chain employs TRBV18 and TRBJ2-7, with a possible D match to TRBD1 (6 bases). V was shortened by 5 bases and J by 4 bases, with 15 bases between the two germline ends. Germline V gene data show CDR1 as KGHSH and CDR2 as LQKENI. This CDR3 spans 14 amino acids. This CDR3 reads CASSVQGRGYEQYF. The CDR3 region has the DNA TGTGCCAGCTCAGTACAGGGTAGGGGGTACGAGCAGTACTTC. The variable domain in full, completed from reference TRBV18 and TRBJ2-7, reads NAGVMQNPRHLVRRRGQEARLRCSPMKGHSHVYWYRQLPEEGLKFMVYLQKENIIDESGMPKERFSAEFPKEGPSILRIQQVVRGDSAAYFCASSVQGRGYEQYFGPGTRLTVT.

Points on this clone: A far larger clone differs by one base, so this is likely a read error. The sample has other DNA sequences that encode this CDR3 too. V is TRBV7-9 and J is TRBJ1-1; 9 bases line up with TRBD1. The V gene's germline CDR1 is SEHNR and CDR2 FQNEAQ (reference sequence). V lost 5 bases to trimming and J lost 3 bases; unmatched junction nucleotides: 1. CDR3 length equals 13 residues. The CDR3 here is CASSRQGDTEAFF. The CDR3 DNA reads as TGTGCCAGCAGCCGACAGGGGGACACTGAAGCTTTCTTT.

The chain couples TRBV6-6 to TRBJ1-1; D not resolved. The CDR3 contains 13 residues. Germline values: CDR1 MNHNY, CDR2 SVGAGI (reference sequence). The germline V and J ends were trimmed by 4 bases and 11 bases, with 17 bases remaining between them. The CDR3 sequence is CASSSRRTPVAFF. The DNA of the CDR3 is TGTGCCAGCAGTTCCCGACGCACACCAGTCGCTTTCTTT.

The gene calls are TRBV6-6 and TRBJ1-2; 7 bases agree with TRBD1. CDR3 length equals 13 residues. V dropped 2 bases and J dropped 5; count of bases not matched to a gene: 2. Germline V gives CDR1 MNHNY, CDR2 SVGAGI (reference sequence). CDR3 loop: CASSYGQEYGYTF. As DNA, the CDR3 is TGTGCCAGCAGTTACGGACAGGAATATGGCTACACCTTC.

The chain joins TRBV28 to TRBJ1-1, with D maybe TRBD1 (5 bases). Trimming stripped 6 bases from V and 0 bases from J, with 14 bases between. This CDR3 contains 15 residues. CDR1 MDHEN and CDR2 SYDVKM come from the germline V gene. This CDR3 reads CASSLPTDMNTEAFF. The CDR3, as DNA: TGTGCCAGCAGCCTCCCTACGGACATGAACACTGAAGCTTTCTTT.

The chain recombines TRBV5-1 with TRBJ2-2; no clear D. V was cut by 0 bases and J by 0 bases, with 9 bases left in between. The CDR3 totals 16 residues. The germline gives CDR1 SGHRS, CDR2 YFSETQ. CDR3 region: CASSLAGGSNTGELFF. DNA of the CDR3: TGCGCCAGCAGCTTGGCCGGCGGTTCGAACACCGGGGAGCTGTTTTTT.

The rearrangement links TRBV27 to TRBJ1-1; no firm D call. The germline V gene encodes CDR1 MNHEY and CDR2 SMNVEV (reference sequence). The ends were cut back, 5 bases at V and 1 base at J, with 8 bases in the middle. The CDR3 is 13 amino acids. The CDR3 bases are TGTGCCAGCAGTCCCTGGACGAACACTGAAGCTTTCTTT. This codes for CASSPWTNTEAFF.

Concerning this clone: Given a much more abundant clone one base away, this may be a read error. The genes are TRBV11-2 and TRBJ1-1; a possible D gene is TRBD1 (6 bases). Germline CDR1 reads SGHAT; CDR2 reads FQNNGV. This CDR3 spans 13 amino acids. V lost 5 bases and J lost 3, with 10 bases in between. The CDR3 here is CASSAQGDTEAFF. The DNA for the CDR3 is TGTGCCAGCAGCGCACAGGGTGACACTGAAGCTTTCTTT.

CDR3 loop: CASSLPDDRGPEAFF. The CDR3 nucleotides are TGTGCCAGCAGTTTACCCGACGACAGGGGCCCTGAAGCTTTCTTT. The chain couples TRBV28 to TRBJ1-1; 8 nucleotides match TRBD1. Germline CDR1 reads MDHEN; CDR2 reads SYDVKM. The CDR3 is 15 residues long. V lost 2 bases and J lost 6; bases outside the gene matches: 8.

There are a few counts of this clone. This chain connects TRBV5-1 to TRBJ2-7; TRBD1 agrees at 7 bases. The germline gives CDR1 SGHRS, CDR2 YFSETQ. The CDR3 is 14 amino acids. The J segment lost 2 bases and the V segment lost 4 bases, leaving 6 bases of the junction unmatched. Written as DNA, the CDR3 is TGCGCCAGCAGCCCCAGGGACAGACCCTACGAGCAGTACTTC. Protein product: CASSPRDRPYEQYF.

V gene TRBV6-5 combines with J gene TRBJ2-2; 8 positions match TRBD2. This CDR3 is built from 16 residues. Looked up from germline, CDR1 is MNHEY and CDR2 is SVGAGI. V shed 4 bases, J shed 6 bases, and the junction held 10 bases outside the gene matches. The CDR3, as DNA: TGTGCCAGCAGTTGGGGGCTGGGACTAGATCCCGGGGAGCTGTTTTTT. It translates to CASSWGLGLDPGELFF.

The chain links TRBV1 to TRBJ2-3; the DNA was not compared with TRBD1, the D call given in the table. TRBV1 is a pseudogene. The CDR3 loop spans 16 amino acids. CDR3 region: CTSDPPPGQGSDTQYF. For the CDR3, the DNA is TGCACCAGCGACCCCCCACCGGGACAGGGGTCAGATACGCAGTATTTT.

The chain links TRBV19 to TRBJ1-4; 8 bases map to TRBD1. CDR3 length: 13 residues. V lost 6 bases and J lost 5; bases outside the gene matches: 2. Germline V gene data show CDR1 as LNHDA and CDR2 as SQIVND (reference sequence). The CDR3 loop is CASRGQGNEKLFF. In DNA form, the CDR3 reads TGTGCCAGTAGAGGACAGGGAAATGAAAAACTGTTTTTT.

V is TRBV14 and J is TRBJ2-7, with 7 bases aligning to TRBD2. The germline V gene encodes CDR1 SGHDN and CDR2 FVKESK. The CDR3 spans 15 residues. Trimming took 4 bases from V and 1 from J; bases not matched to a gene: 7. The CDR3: CASSPPGLGSYEQYF. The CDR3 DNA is TGTGCCAGCAGCCCCCCCGGACTAGGTTCCTACGAGCAGTACTTC.

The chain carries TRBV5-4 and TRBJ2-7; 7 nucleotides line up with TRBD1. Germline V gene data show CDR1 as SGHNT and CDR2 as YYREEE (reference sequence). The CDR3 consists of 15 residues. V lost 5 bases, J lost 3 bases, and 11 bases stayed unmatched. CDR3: CASSDRQGIFYEQYF. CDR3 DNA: TGTGCCAGCAGTGATCGACAGGGTATATTCTACGAGCAGTACTTC.

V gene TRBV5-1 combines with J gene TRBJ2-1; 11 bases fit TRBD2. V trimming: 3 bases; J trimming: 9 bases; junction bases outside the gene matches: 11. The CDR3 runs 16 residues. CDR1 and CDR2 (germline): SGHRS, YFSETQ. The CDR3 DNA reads TGCGCCAGCAGCTATCCGGGACTAGCGGCTATCAGTGAGCAGTTCTTC. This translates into CASSYPGLAAISEQFF.

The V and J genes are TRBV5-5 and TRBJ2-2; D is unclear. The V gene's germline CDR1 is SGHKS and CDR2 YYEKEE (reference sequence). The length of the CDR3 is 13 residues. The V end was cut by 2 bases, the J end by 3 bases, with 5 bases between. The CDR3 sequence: CASSFTHTGELFF. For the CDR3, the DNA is TGTGCCAGCAGCTTCACACACACCGGGGAGCTGTTTTTT.

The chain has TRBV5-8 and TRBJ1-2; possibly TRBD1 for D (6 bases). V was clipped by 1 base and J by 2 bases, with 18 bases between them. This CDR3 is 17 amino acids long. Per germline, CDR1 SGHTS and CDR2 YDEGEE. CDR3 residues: CASSLRGRGEANYGYTF. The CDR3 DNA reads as TGTGCCAGCAGCTTGCGGGGCAGGGGCGAGGCAAACTATGGCTACACCTTC.

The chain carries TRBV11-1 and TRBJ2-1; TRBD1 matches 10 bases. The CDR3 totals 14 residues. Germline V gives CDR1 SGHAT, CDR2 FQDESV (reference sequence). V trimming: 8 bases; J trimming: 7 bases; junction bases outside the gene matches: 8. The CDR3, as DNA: TGTGCCAGCTCCGGGACAGGGGTTTGGAATGAGCAGTTCTTC. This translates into CASSGTGVWNEQFF.

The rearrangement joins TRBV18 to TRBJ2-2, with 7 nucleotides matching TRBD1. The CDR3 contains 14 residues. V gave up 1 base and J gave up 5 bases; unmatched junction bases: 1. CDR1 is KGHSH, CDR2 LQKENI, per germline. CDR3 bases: TGTGCCAGCTCACCACGGACAGGAACCGGGGAGCTGTTTTTT. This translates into CASSPRTGTGELFF.

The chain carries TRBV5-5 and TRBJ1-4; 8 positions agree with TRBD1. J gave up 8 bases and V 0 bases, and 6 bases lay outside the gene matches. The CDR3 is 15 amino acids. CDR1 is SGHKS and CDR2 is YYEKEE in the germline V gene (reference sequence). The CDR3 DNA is TGTGCCAGCAGCTTGGTTCAGGGGGCTTACGAAAAACTGTTTTTT. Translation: CASSLVQGAYEKLFF. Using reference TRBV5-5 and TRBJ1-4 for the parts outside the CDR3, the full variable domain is DAGVTQSPTHLIKTRGQQVTLRCSPISGHKSVSWYQQVLGQGPQFIFQYYEKEERGRGNFPDRFSARQFPNYSSELNVNALLLGDSALYLCASSLVQGAYEKLFFGSGTQLSVL.